This TCR beta chain was sequenced during a study of metastatic and nonmetastatic thyroid tumors. Study-wide context: Comparison of repertoires was carried out across blood and tumor or nodule tissue from malignant and benign thyroid patients. Findings and limits, study-wide: As reported, TCR beta diversity in blood and tumor was significantly higher in malignant thyroid tumors than in benign nodules.

Trimming removed 6 bases from V and 5 bases from J, with 13 bases in between. This CDR3 comprises 13 residues. This clone is categorized as medium-sized. Its antigen is currently unknown. No treatment had been given to any patient before thyroid surgery. With MiXCR, TCRdb reprocessed the PCR reads. The sample carries roughly 29,000 clones, under 25% recorded once. The TCR comes from a female donor with papillary thyroid cancer or a benign thyroid nodule (not recorded which). Some clones in this sample may be carry-over from other donors' samples. The chain couples TRBV12-3 or TRBV12-4 to TRBJ1-2, with a tentative D call TRBD1 (6 bases). Sequencing used blood. In DNA, the CDR3 is TGTGCCAGCAGCCCCACAGGGACTTATGGCTACACCTTC. Translation: CASSPTGTYGYTF.